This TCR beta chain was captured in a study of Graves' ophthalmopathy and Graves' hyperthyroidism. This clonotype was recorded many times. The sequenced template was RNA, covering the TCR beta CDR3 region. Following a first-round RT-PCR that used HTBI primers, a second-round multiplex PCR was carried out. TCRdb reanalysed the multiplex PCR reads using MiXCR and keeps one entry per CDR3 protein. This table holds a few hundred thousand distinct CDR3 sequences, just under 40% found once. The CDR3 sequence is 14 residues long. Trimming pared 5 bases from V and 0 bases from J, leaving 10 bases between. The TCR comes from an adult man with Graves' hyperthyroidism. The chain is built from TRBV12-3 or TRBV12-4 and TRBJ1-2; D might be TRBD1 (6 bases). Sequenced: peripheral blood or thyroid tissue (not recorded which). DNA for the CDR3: TGTGCCAGCAGTAAGGACAGACCTAACTATGGCTACACCTTC. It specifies CASSKDRPNYGYTF.